The clone carrying this TCR beta chain has just one count. The sample belongs to a study of control samples from healthy donors and cancer patients. Sequenced by immunoSEQ multiplex PCR; TCRdb stores in-frame clones only, minus some. The data show about 180,000 clones, 94% seen once. Germline CDR1 MDHEN, CDR2 SYDVKM. Trimming took 9 bases from V and 1 from J, leaving 9 bases between them. The CDR3 has 13 amino acids. This sequence originates from a woman aged 18-29 years in good health. V usage is TRBV28 and J usage is TRBJ2-2; D unresolved. Sequencing used blood. Written as DNA, the CDR3 is TGTGCCAGTTTGACAATGAACACCGGGGAGCTGTTTTTT. It encodes CASLTMNTGELFF.